Included here is one TCR beta chain sequence, with context. This entry comes from a study of blood T cell repertoires in COVID-19. Whole-study context: Samples taken during acute and convalescent COVID-19 were collected in the United States, Italy and Spain.

The germline gives CDR1 ENHRY, CDR2 SYGVKD. Between the trimmed V and J ends, which lost 0 bases and 4 bases, there was a span of 9 bases. The CDR3 sequence is 14 residues long. Cohorts were based on clinical histories the participants reported. Produced via immunoSEQ multiplex PCR; TCRdb's table is partial and in-frame only. This sample has around 240,000 clones; about 91% occur once, and the top ten carry more than 1%. This sequence joins TRBV10-3 and TRBJ1-2, with D possibly being TRBD1 (6 bases). Material for sequencing was PBMCs or T cells enriched from blood (not recorded which). The clonotype comes from a human donor in a cohort exposed to, infected with or recovered from COVID-19 (not recorded which). The donor label of this sample is uncertain. The CDR3 spells CAISESRGSYGYTF. The CDR3 DNA reads as TGTGCCATCAGTGAGTCCAGGGGCAGCTATGGCTACACCTTC.